This passage covers 24 T cell receptor beta chains from one sample sequenced in a study of PD-1 blockade in classical Hodgkin lymphoma. Following autologous stem cell transplantation, relapse occurred in every patient, and exposure to brentuximab vedotin varied. Clones were read by immunoSEQ multiplex PCR, and TCRdb kept only the in-frame ones, dropping some. The table has about 17,000 clones, more than 60% seen once; the top ten hold roughly 4.4%. The sample in question was peripheral blood mononuclear cells (PBMCs), obtained at baseline. The receptors derive from a human donor with classical Hodgkin lymphoma.

The V gene is TRBV30, the J gene TRBJ2-1; D ambiguous. The CDR3 contains 12 residues. Per germline, CDR1 GTSNPN and CDR2 SVGIG (reference sequence). Trimming cost V 3 bases and J 9 bases, with 12 bases left between them. The CDR3 region has the DNA TGTGCCTGGAGAAAACTATGGGGTGAGCAGTTCTTC. Its translation is CAWRKLWGEQFF.

The chain uses TRBV7-8 and TRBJ2-2, with D maybe TRBD1 (6 bases). Looked up from germline, CDR1 is SGHVS and CDR2 is FQNEAQ. CDR3 size: 15 residues. The V gene lost 1 base and the J gene lost 2 bases, with 8 bases spanning the gap. The CDR3 sequence is CASSLGGTNTGELFF. CDR3 nucleotides: TGTGCCAGCAGCTTAGGGGGGACAAACACCGGGGAGCTGTTTTTT. Together with reference TRBV7-8 and TRBJ2-2, the CDR3 gives the full variable domain: GAGVSQSPRYKVAKRGQDVALRCDPISGHVSLFWYQQALGQGPEFLTYFQNEAQLDKSGLPSDRFFAERPEGSVSTLKIQRTQQEDSAVYLCASSLGGTNTGELFFGEGSRLTVL.

This clone was seen a single time. The CDR3 spells CASSSLKDRSVDTQYF. The CDR3 region has the DNA TGTGCCAGCAGTTCCCTCAAGGACAGGAGCGTAGATACGCAGTATTTT. The V and J genes are TRBV28 and TRBJ2-3; TRBD1 agrees at 7 bases. V trimming: 4 bases; J trimming: 5 bases; junction bases outside the gene matches: 12. The CDR3 sequence is 16 residues long. CDR1 and CDR2 (germline): MDHEN, SYDVKM.

The genes are TRBV28 and TRBJ1-2; D unclear. The CDR3 covers 13 residues. Trimming took off 5 bases at V and 5 bases at J, with 12 bases between the two ends. Germline V CDR1 and CDR2: MDHEN, SYDVKM. CDR3 sequence reads: CASSPGPLYGYTF. CDR3 in DNA: TGTGCCAGCAGTCCCGGACCGTTATATGGCTACACCTTC.

The V call is TRBV5-1, the J call TRBJ2-1; D may be TRBD2 (6 bases). The CDR3 covers 14 residues. Germline CDR1 reads SGHRS; CDR2 reads YFSETQ. With 0 bases removed from V and 9 bases from J, the gap between germline ends came to 13 bases. The CDR3 reads CASSLVSGVGEQFF. The CDR3, as DNA: TGCGCCAGCAGCTTGGTTTCGGGGGTAGGTGAGCAGTTCTTC.

The V call is TRBV15, the J call TRBJ2-5, with unresolved D. The CDR3 extends over 12 amino acids. V lost 5 bases and J 0 bases, leaving 4 bases between the germline ends. Looked up from germline, CDR1 is LNHNV and CDR2 is YYDKDF (reference sequence). Written as DNA, the CDR3 is TGTGCCACCAGCTTGTACCAAGAGACCCAGTACTTC. It translates to CATSLYQETQYF.

This chain links TRBV4-3 with TRBJ2-2; 7 bases line up with TRBD2. The junction had 6 bases not matched to a gene; V was cut back by 4 bases and J by 7 bases. The CDR3 loop spans 14 amino acids. Germline V gene data show CDR1 as LGHNA and CDR2 as YSLEER. In nucleotides, the CDR3 is TGCGCCAGCAGCCGCGAGCGGGACGTCGGGGAGCTGTTTTTT. Translated, it gives CASSRERDVGELFF.

V and J are TRBV28 and TRBJ1-1, with D hard to call. V shed 6 bases and J shed 3 bases, with 5 bases lying between them. The CDR3 is made up of 11 amino acids. In germline, CDR1 is MDHEN, CDR2 SYDVKM. The CDR3, as DNA: TGTGCCAGCAGCCGTTACACTGAAGCTTTCTTT. Translated, it gives CASSRYTEAFF. The variable domain in full, with the rest retrieved from reference TRBV28 and TRBJ1-1, is DVKVTQSSRYLVKRTGEKVFLECVQDMDHENMFWYRQDPGLGLRLIYFSYDVKMKEKGDIPEGYSVSREKKERFSLILESASTNQTSMYLCASSRYTEAFFGQGTRLTVV.

The chain employs TRBV18 and TRBJ2-5; D remains unclear. Trimming stripped 2 bases from V and 2 bases from J, with 9 bases between. The germline V gene has CDR1 KGHSH and CDR2 LQKENI. The CDR3 is made up of 14 amino acids. CDR3 sequence: CASSPSLGQETQYF. DNA for the CDR3: TGTGCCAGCTCACCATCGCTAGGACAAGAGACCCAGTACTTC. Complete variable domain (other parts from reference TRBV18 and TRBJ2-5): NAGVMQNPRHLVRRRGQEARLRCSPMKGHSHVYWYRQLPEEGLKFMVYLQKENIIDESGMPKERFSAEFPKEGPSILRIQQVVRGDSAAYFCASSPSLGQETQYFGPGTRLLVL.

The chain is built from TRBV6-1 and TRBJ1-5; possibly TRBD1 for D (5 bases). This CDR3 contains 15 residues. V lost 6 bases and J lost 10, with 22 bases in between. Per germline, CDR1 MNHNS and CDR2 SASEGT. CDR3 sequence: CASSLGPLVEGPQHF. CDR3 sequence (DNA): TGTGCCAGCAGCCTGGGACCGTTAGTGGAGGGTCCCCAGCATTTT.

V gene TRBV28 combines with J gene TRBJ2-7; no clear D gene. The V and J ends lost 5 bases and 3 bases respectively, with 8 bases between them. The CDR3 has 12 residues. Germline values: CDR1 MDHEN, CDR2 SYDVKM. CDR3 sequence reads: CASSPHGYEQYF. CDR3 DNA sequence: TGTGCCAGCAGTCCCCACGGCTACGAGCAGTACTTC.

The chain links TRBV7-2 to TRBJ1-5; the D is unclear. Trimming took 1 base from V and 0 from J, leaving 7 bases between them. CDR1 SGHTA and CDR2 FQGNSA come from the germline V gene. The CDR3 loop spans 15 amino acids. The CDR3 sequence: CASSLDGDSNQPQHF. The CDR3 bases are TGTGCCAGCAGCTTAGATGGAGATAGCAATCAGCCCCAGCATTTT. Filled out from reference TRBV7-2 and TRBJ1-5, the complete variable domain reads GAGVSQSPSNKVTEKGKDVELRCDPISGHTALYWYRQSLGQGLEFLIYFQGNSAPDKSGLPSDRFSAERTGGSVSTLTIQRTQQEDSAVYLCASSLDGDSNQPQHFGDGTRLSIL.

Within the sample, this clone is medium-sized. The chain combines TRBV5-1 with TRBJ2-7; no firm D call. Trimming shortened V by 0 bases and J by 0 bases, and 7 bases separated the two germline ends. This CDR3 region has 14 residues. CDR1 SGHRS and CDR2 YFSETQ come from the germline V gene. The CDR3 nucleotides read TGCGCCAGCAGCTTGGGGACGGCCTCCTACGAGCAGTACTTC. Its translation is CASSLGTASYEQYF.

In this sample, this clone turned up once. V and J are TRBV9 and TRBJ1-1, with D perhaps TRBD1 (6 bases). CDR3 length equals 15 residues. CDR1 and CDR2 (germline): SGDLS, YYNGEE. Trimming pared 2 bases from V and 0 bases from J, leaving 11 bases between. The CDR3 sequence: CASSVVQGMNTEAFF. The CDR3 coding sequence is TGTGCCAGCAGCGTTGTACAGGGAATGAACACTGAAGCTTTCTTT.

The chain recombines TRBV6-5 with TRBJ2-1; tentative D call: TRBD1 (5 bases). The V and J ends lost 8 bases and 5 bases respectively, with 19 bases between them. The CDR3 is made up of 15 amino acids. Looked up from germline, CDR1 is MNHEY and CDR2 is SVGAGI. The CDR3 here is CASRKGASGNNEQFF. The CDR3 nucleotides read TGTGCCAGCCGAAAAGGGGCGTCAGGCAACAATGAGCAGTTCTTC.

V gene TRBV6-5 combines with J gene TRBJ1-6, with D unresolved. With 6 bases removed from V and 8 bases from J, the gap between germline ends came to 8 bases. The CDR3 has 12 amino acids. The V gene's germline CDR1 is MNHEY and CDR2 SVGAGI. The CDR3 DNA is TGTGCCAGCAGGGTTGCCGATTCACCCCTCCACTTT. Amino acid sequence: CASRVADSPLHF.

The gene calls are TRBV9 and TRBJ2-2; D ambiguous. The V end was cut by 0 bases, the J end by 5 bases, with 5 bases between. Germline-derived CDR1 and CDR2 are SGDLS and YYNGEE. The CDR3 extends over 13 amino acids. The CDR3 loop reads CASSVEWTGELFF. The CDR3 DNA follows: TGTGCCAGCAGCGTAGAGTGGACCGGGGAGCTGTTTTTT.

This clone was found once. The chain carries TRBV9 and TRBJ1-1, with D unresolved. CDR1 and CDR2 (germline): SGDLS, YYNGEE. The CDR3 length is 14 residues. The ends were cut back, 4 bases at V and 0 bases at J, with 10 bases in the middle. CDR3 sequence (DNA): TGTGCCAGCAGCCCGAGGGCGATGAACACTGAAGCTTTCTTT. It specifies CASSPRAMNTEAFF.

The chain couples TRBV6-1 to TRBJ2-7; D not resolved. The germline V and J ends were trimmed by 2 bases and 2 bases, with 10 bases remaining between them. Germline V gene lookup returns CDR1 MNHNS and CDR2 SASEGT. This CDR3 contains 14 residues. This CDR3 is CASSEPGLPYEQYF. The CDR3 DNA sequence: TGTGCCAGCAGTGAACCCGGGCTGCCCTACGAGCAGTACTTC.

V usage is TRBV7-2 and J usage is TRBJ2-7; D unclear. The V and J ends lost 1 base and 5 bases respectively, with 9 bases between them. CDR3 size: 13 residues. Germline V lookup: CDR1 SGHTA, CDR2 FQGNSA. CDR3 sequence reads: CASSLGRRNEQYF. In DNA, the CDR3 is TGTGCCAGCAGCTTAGGTCGCCGGAACGAGCAGTACTTC.

V usage is TRBV27 and J usage is TRBJ2-1, with 9 bases matching TRBD2. The CDR3 length is 14 residues. Germline V gene data show CDR1 as MNHEY and CDR2 as SMNVEV (reference sequence). With 4 bases clipped from V and 2 bases from J, the junction kept 0 bases outside the gene matches. The DNA of the CDR3 is TGTGCCAGCAGTTCTAGCGGGGCCTACAATGAGCAGTTCTTC. Encoded protein: CASSSSGAYNEQFF.

The chain joins TRBV2 to TRBJ1-5, with D unresolved. Trimming pared 7 bases from V and 0 bases from J, leaving 10 bases between. CDR3 size: 14 residues. Germline V gene data show CDR1 as SNHLY and CDR2 as FYNNEI. The CDR3 region has the DNA TGTGCCAGCAAGGGTCGGGTTAGCAATCAGCCCCAGCATTTT. Translated: CASKGRVSNQPQHF.

The chain employs TRBV27 and TRBJ1-1, with a weak D call TRBD1 (5 bases). The V end was cut by 5 bases, the J end by 6 bases, with 16 bases between. Germline-derived CDR1 and CDR2 are MNHEY and SMNVEV (reference sequence). This CDR3 spans 14 amino acids. CDR3 loop: CASSPTVMGPEAFF. CDR3 nucleotides: TGTGCCAGCAGTCCGACCGTCATGGGACCTGAAGCTTTCTTT.

In its sample, this clone was seen once. The chain couples TRBV27 to TRBJ1-1, with D possibly being TRBD1 (5 bases). The CDR3 runs to 15 residues. From germline, CDR1 is MNHEY and CDR2 SMNVEV (reference sequence). The V end was cut by 3 bases, the J end by 0 bases, with 11 bases between. The CDR3 DNA sequence: TGTGCCAGCAGTTTCGCTCGACAGATGAACACTGAAGCTTTCTTT. Its protein product is CASSFARQMNTEAFF.